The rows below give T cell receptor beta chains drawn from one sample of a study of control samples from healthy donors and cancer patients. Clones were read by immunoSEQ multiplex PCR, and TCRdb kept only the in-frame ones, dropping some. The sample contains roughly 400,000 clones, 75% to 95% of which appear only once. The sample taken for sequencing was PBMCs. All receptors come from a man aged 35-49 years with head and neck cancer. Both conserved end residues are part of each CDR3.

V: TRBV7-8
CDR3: CASTLGGAYNEQFF

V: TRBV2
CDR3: CASSEIGAATGELFF

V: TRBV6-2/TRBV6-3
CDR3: CASSYRLVSTDTQYF

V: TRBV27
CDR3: CATCRGLGMNTEAFF

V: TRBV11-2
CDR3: CASSTGGTEAFF

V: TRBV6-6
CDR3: CASSLSTNSYEQYF

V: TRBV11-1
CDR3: CASSWGLAGDYEQYF

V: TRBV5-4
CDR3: CASSPAPGLAGNEQFF

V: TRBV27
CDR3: CASRRQVSYNSPLHF

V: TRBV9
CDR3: CASSASGGSYNEQFF

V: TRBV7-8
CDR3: CASSLSAAANYGYTF

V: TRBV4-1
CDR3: CASSAGSVAYEQYF

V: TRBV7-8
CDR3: CASSFGRTAISTDTQYF

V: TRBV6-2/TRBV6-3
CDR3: CASSYFAGVHNEQFF

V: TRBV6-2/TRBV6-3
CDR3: CASSPQGRVNQPQHF

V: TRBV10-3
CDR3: CAIPPGKGTGELFF

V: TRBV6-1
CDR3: CASSENSVGAGTQYF

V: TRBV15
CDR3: CATSSLGTSVYNEQFF

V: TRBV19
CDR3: CASSIPANQPQHF

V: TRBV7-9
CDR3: CASSRGGGQPQHF

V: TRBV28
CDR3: CASSYIGESNQPQHF

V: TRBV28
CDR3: CASNGSGTGAYEQYF

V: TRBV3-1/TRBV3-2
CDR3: CASSQGFFGQGDNEQFF

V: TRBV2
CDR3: CASSVGRGANVLTF

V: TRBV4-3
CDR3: CASSQDRGTAFPLHF

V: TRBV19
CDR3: CASSLRQTDTQYF

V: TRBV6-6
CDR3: CASSYSDPGQGYGYTF

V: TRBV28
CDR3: CASSPFNTEAFF

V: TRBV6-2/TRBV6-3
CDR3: CASSMGADTQYF

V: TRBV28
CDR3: CASSLMTGSSYEQYF

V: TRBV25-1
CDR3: CASSEPENYGYTF

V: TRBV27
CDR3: CASSPGTGGRNEQFF

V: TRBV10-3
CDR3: CAISESRGTSGNNEQFF

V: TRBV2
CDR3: CASSGQTYSLSTDTQYF

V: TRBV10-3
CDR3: CAISEVGTGLSEAFF

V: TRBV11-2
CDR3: CASSPGVGRAGEKLVF

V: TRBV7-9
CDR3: CASRESGGTIYF

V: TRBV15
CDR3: CATSTGNTGNTIYF

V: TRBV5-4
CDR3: CASSLEGGGSTEAFF

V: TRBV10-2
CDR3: CASSAGPNEQFF

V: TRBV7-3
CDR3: CASSLIRGTQYF

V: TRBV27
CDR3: CASRDVGTSGSRVTGELFF

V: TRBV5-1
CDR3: CASSLGSSYNEQFF

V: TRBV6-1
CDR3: CASSGPGQASSYEQYF

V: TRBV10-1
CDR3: CASRKTSGSNEQFF

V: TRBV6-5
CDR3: CASSYRAQGAWEQYF

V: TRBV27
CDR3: CASSTGSGQPQHF

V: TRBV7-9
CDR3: CASSSTPGEQYF

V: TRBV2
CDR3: CASSLSRTGNEKLFF

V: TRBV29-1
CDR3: CSGIGTGYHEQYF

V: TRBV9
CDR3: CASSPRQGVYEKLFF

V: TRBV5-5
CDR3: CASSLGGNTGELFF

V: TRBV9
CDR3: CASSSVPGQGETEAFF

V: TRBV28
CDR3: CASSFGSVVSNQPQHF

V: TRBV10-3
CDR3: CAIRRQKNTGELFF